In its sample, the clone carrying this T cell receptor (beta chain) was seen once. Antigen unknown. This sample is part of a study of beta chain features in type 1 diabetes. Whole-study context: Investigators examined roughly 99,000,000 sorted cells across all samples. Study observations and caveats: It was possible that PCR favored shorter templates, equally so in patients and controls.

As every portion of the isolated RNA was reverse transcribed, the sequencing read expressed TCRB transcripts. TCRdb's copy holds only in-frame clones and misses some; the assay was immunoSEQ multiplex PCR. The sample carries around 500,000 clones, over 9.5% recorded once. Germline-derived CDR1 and CDR2 are LGHNA and YSLEER. Trimming took 3 bases from V and 10 from J; bases not matched to a gene: 6. The CDR3 runs to 14 residues. Specimen: naive CD4+ T cells from blood. This chain links TRBV4-3 with TRBJ1-1, with 12 nucleotides matching TRBD1. This receptor was identified in a woman under 30 in good health. CDR3 in DNA: TGCGCCAGCAGCCAGGCCGGGACAGGGGGCCGAGCTTTCTTT. Protein sequence: CASSQAGTGGRAFF.